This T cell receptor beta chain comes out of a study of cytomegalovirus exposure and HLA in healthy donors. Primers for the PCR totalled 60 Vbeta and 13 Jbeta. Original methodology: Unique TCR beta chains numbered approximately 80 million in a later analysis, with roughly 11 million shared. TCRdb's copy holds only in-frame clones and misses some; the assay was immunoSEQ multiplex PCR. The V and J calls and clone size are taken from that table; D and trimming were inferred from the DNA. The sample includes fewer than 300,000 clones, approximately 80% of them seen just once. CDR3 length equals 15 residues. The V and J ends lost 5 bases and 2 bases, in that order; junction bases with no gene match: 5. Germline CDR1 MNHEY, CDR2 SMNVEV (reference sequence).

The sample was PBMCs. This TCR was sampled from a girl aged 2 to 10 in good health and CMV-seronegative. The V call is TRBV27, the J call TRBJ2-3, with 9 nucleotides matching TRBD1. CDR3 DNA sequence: TGTGCCAGCAGTACCCGGGACAGGGCCACAGATACGCAGTATTTT. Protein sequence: CASSTRDRATDTQYF.